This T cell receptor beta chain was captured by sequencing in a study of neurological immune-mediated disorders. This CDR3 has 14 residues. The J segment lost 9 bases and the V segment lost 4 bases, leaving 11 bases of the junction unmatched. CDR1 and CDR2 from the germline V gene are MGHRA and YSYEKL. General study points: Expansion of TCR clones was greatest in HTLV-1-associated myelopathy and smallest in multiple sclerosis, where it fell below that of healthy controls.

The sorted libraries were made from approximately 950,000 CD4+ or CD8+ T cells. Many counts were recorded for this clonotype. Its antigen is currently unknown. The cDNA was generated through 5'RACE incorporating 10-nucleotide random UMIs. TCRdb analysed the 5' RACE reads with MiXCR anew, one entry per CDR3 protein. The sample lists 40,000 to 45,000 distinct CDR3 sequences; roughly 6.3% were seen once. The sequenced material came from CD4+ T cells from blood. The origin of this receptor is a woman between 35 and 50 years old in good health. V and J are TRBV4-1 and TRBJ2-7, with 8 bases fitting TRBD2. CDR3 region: CASSPEASGRGQYF. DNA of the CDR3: TGCGCCAGCAGCCCTGAGGCTAGCGGGCGAGGGCAGTACTTC.